The 25 T cell receptor beta chains below were found in one sample sequenced in a study of OX40 agonist ivuxolimab in advanced cancers. The method was immunoSEQ multiplex PCR; TCRdb's version includes in-frame clones alone and lacks a portion of them. The sample lists approximately 62,000 clones, around 92% occurring once. Sequencing was performed on CD4+ or CD8+ T cells sorted from blood, taken in a trial of the OX40 agonist ivuxolimab. These receptor sequences come from an adult with an advanced solid tumor such as melanoma, head and neck, liver or kidney cancer.

The chain links TRBV7-7 to TRBJ2-3, with 7 bases matching TRBD2. This CDR3 comprises 16 residues. The ends lost 3 bases at V and 5 bases at J; junction bases unmatched: 11. Germline V gene lookup returns CDR1 SSHAT and CDR2 FNYEAQ (reference sequence). Written as DNA, the CDR3 is TGTGCCAGCAGCTTTTCTATATGGGAGGGCGAAGATACGCAGTATTTT. It specifies CASSFSIWEGEDTQYF.

This chain uses TRBV27 with TRBJ2-1; D is perhaps TRBD1 (5 bases). The length of the CDR3 is 13 residues. Trimming stripped 5 bases from V and 4 bases from J, with 9 bases between. The germline CDR1 and CDR2 sequences are MNHEY and SMNVEV (reference sequence). CDR3 loop: CASSVAGYNEQFF. The CDR3 nucleotides read TGTGCCAGCAGTGTTGCAGGGTACAATGAGCAGTTCTTC.

V and J are TRBV5-6 and TRBJ2-7; tentatively, D is TRBD2 (6 bases). Trimming stripped 2 bases from V and 5 bases from J, with 14 bases between. The CDR3 runs to 14 residues. Germline assignment: CDR1 SGHDT and CDR2 YYEEEE. The CDR3 protein is CASSLRREGDEQYF. CDR3 sequence (DNA): TGTGCCAGCAGCTTAAGGAGGGAAGGGGACGAGCAGTACTTC.

In its sample, this clone was seen once. The V call is TRBV4-3, the J call TRBJ2-1, with a weak D call TRBD1 (5 bases). Germline V gene sequence: CDR1 LGHNA, CDR2 YSLEER. The V end was cut by 1 base, the J end by 7 bases, with 11 bases between. This CDR3 spans 14 amino acids. For the CDR3, the DNA is TGCGCCAGCAGCCAAGTTGGGGCTCGGAATGAGCAGTTCTTC. This sequence encodes CASSQVGARNEQFF.

CDR3 region: CAWSLGSNSPLHF. The CDR3 DNA reads TGTGCCTGGAGTTTAGGGTCGAATTCACCCCTCCACTTT. This chain uses TRBV30 with TRBJ1-6; D unclear. Per germline, CDR1 GTSNPN and CDR2 SVGIG (reference sequence). The CDR3 totals 13 residues. V lost 2 bases and J lost 7, with 9 bases in between.

The rearrangement joins TRBV5-1 to TRBJ1-1; D not certain. CDR1 is SGHRS and CDR2 is YFSETQ in the germline V gene. The CDR3 runs to 12 residues. V lost 5 bases, J lost 1 base, and 6 bases lay in between. The CDR3, as DNA: TGCGCCAGCAGATTCCAGAACACTGAAGCTTTCTTT. Protein product: CASRFQNTEAFF.

The CDR3: CASSASNYASYEQYF. The CDR3, as DNA: TGTGCCAGCAGTGCCTCGAATTACGCCTCCTACGAGCAGTACTTC. The chain combines TRBV9 with TRBJ2-7; D gene unclear. V gave up 5 bases and J gave up 0 bases, with 15 bases separating them. There are 15 residues in the CDR3. Germline CDR1 is SGDLS and CDR2 is YYNGEE.

This clone was detected only once. The chain recombines TRBV9 with TRBJ1-1; D is perhaps TRBD1 (5 bases). The germline gives CDR1 SGDLS, CDR2 YYNGEE. V was shortened by 0 bases and J by 4 bases, with 10 bases between the two germline ends. CDR3 size: 14 residues. The CDR3 loop reads CASSVGSGTTEAFF. The CDR3 nucleotides read TGTGCCAGCAGCGTAGGATCAGGGACCACTGAAGCTTTCTTT.

This clone showed up just once. The chain employs TRBV6-6 and TRBJ2-7, with 14 nucleotides matching TRBD2. Germline V gene data show CDR1 as MNHNY and CDR2 as SVGAGI (reference sequence). There are 15 residues in the CDR3. V was pared by 5 bases and J by 6 bases, with 6 bases of the junction left unmatched. The CDR3 DNA reads TGTGCCAGCAGTCCCTCGGGACTAGCGGGAGCCGAGCAGTACTTC. Its protein product is CASSPSGLAGAEQYF.

This clone was counted a single time. The gene calls are TRBV4-3 and TRBJ2-3; 16 positions agree with TRBD2. With 3 bases clipped from V and 2 bases from J, the junction kept 2 bases outside the gene matches. The germline V gene has CDR1 LGHNA and CDR2 YSLEER. The CDR3 covers 17 residues. In DNA form, the CDR3 reads TGCGCCAGCAGCCACGGGACTAGCGGGAGGGACACAGATACGCAGTATTTT. Its protein is CASSHGTSGRDTDTQYF.

The chain has TRBV7-6 and TRBJ2-7; D is undetermined. The CDR3 spans 15 residues. In germline, CDR1 is SGHVS, CDR2 FNYEAQ. Trimming pared 1 base from V and 1 base from J, leaving 11 bases between. The CDR3 DNA reads as TGTGCCAGCAGCTTAGGCCCGGGCCAATCCTACGAGCAGTACTTC. Protein sequence: CASSLGPGQSYEQYF.

This chain joins TRBV7-6 and TRBJ2-7; D is possibly TRBD1 (7 bases). The CDR3 runs 14 residues. Per germline, CDR1 SGHVS and CDR2 FNYEAQ. Trimming took off 2 bases at V and 4 bases at J, with 12 bases between the two ends. CDR3 in amino acids: CASSLLEGAYEQYF. The CDR3 nucleotides read TGTGCCAGCAGCTTATTGGAGGGGGCGTACGAGCAGTACTTC.

The chain has TRBV28 and TRBJ2-4; D gene ambiguous. The germline CDR1 and CDR2 sequences are MDHEN and SYDVKM. The V gene lost 6 bases and the J gene lost 0 bases, with 15 bases spanning the gap. The CDR3 covers 16 residues. CDR3 bases: TGTGCCAGCAGCACGCTGATGGCTGTAGCCAAAAACATTCAGTACTTC. Amino acid sequence: CASSTLMAVAKNIQYF.

The chain links TRBV11-2 to TRBJ2-1; 9 bases align to TRBD2. V was pared by 5 bases and J by 4 bases, with 15 bases of the junction left unmatched. The V gene's germline CDR1 is SGHAT and CDR2 FQNNGV. The CDR3 covers 18 residues. The CDR3 DNA follows: TGTGCCAGCAGCCCCACCTCATCTAGCGGGGTAATTTACAATGAGCAGTTCTTC. Its translation is CASSPTSSSGVIYNEQFF.

The V and J genes are TRBV7-2 and TRBJ2-7; TRBD2 matches at 7 bases. Trimming cost V 6 bases and J 2 bases; bases outside gene matches: 4. Germline CDR1 is SGHTA and CDR2 is FQGNSA. This CDR3 contains 13 residues. The CDR3 reads CASRKAGTYEQYF. The CDR3, as DNA: TGTGCCAGCAGGAAAGCGGGGACCTACGAGCAGTACTTC. The whole variable domain, filled in from reference TRBV7-2 and TRBJ2-7, reads GAGVSQSPSNKVTEKGKDVELRCDPISGHTALYWYRQSLGQGLEFLIYFQGNSAPDKSGLPSDRFSAERTGGSVSTLTIQRTQQEDSAVYLCASRKAGTYEQYFGPGTRLTVT.

This clone was observed a handful of times. In DNA, the CDR3 is TGTGCCAGCAGCCACAGGGGGACAGGGGTATCACCCCTCCACTTT. The encoded protein is CASSHRGTGVSPLHF. The chain recombines TRBV13 with TRBJ1-6; 10 bases map to TRBD1. Germline CDR1 PRHDT, CDR2 FYEKMQ (reference sequence). The length of the CDR3 is 15 residues. The V segment lost 5 bases and the J segment 10 bases; nucleotides outside the gene matches: 8. Using reference TRBV13 and TRBJ1-6 for the parts outside the CDR3, the full variable domain is AAGVIQSPRHLIKEKRETATLKCYPIPRHDTVYWYQQGPGQDPQFLISFYEKMQSDKGSIPDRFSAQQFSDYHSELNMSSLELGDSALYFCASSHRGTGVSPLHFGNGTRLTVT.

The genes are TRBV6-5 and TRBJ1-1, with D tentatively TRBD1 (6 bases). V shed 2 bases and J shed 9 bases, with 16 bases lying between them. Germline CDR1 is MNHEY and CDR2 is SVGAGI. The CDR3 has 14 amino acids. The CDR3 DNA reads TGTGCCAGCAGTTACGGCCAGGGGACCGGCAAAGCTTTCTTT. It translates to CASSYGQGTGKAFF.

In this sample, this clone turned up a few times. J is TRBJ1-2 and V is TRBV5-1; no definite D call. The CDR3 runs 12 residues. V was cut by 4 bases and J by 4 bases, with 8 bases left in between. The germline V gene has CDR1 SGHRS and CDR2 YFSETQ. The CDR3 protein is CASSPEGYGYTF. The CDR3 nucleotides are TGCGCCAGCAGCCCGGAGGGCTATGGCTACACCTTC.

The rearrangement links TRBV29-1 to TRBJ1-2; D might be TRBD1 (6 bases). CDR3 length: 16 amino acids. Deletions cut 4 bases from V and 4 bases from J, with 22 bases between. Germline V gene sequence: CDR1 SQVTM, CDR2 ANQGSEA. The CDR3: CSVVWDTPSSGYGYTF. The DNA for the CDR3 is TGCAGCGTTGTGTGGGACACCCCATCCTCGGGCTATGGCTACACCTTC.

The sample holds one count of this clone. V is TRBV4-1 and J is TRBJ1-2, with D perhaps TRBD1 (6 bases). Germline-derived CDR1 and CDR2 are MGHRA and YSYEKL. CDR3 length: 15 residues. The V end was cut by 4 bases, the J end by 6 bases, with 18 bases between. CDR3 in amino acids: CASSPTTGRGDGYTF. Written as DNA, the CDR3 is TGCGCCAGCAGCCCAACTACAGGGCGAGGGGATGGCTACACCTTC.

This clone was detected once. The chain recombines TRBV19 with TRBJ1-1; a possible D gene is TRBD1 (5 bases). Germline CDR1 LNHDA, CDR2 SQIVND (reference sequence). The CDR3 loop spans 17 amino acids. V was clipped by 4 bases and J by 0 bases, with 18 bases between them. The CDR3 DNA reads TGTGCCAGTAGTAACAACCTACGGGACCGCTTGAACACTGAAGCTTTCTTT. Its protein product is CASSNNLRDRLNTEAFF.

The V call is TRBV5-1, the J call TRBJ2-1; 7 bases are a match to TRBD2. The V segment lost 2 bases and the J segment 8 bases; nucleotides outside the gene matches: 13. The length of the CDR3 is 16 residues. Germline assignment: CDR1 SGHRS and CDR2 YFSETQ. The CDR3 reads CASSLYEMGLIDEQFF. The CDR3 nucleotides are TGCGCCAGCAGCTTATATGAAATGGGACTAATCGATGAGCAGTTCTTC.

The gene calls are TRBV13 and TRBJ2-1; D not certain. Trimming pared 2 bases from V and 6 bases from J, leaving 5 bases between. This CDR3 is 12 amino acids long. Germline loops: CDR1 PRHDT, CDR2 FYEKMQ (reference sequence). CDR3 sequence reads: CASSLRVNEQFF. The CDR3 DNA reads TGTGCCAGCAGCTTAAGGGTCAATGAGCAGTTCTTC.

This chain connects TRBV7-9 to TRBJ1-6, with D unclear. V lost 3 bases to trimming and J lost 9 bases, with 12 bases between them. In germline, CDR1 is SEHNR, CDR2 FQNEAQ (reference sequence). The CDR3 runs 14 residues. CDR3 nucleotides: TGTGCCAGCAGCTTCGACTCCGGAGGTTCACCCCTCCACTTT. Translation: CASSFDSGGSPLHF.

The J gene is TRBJ2-7, the V gene TRBV29-1; 7 bases are shared with TRBD2. The CDR3 runs to 13 residues. Germline trimming cut 2 bases from V and 9 bases from J; bases unmatched to any gene: 10. The germline V gene encodes CDR1 SQVTM and CDR2 ANQGSEA. The CDR3 nucleotides read TGCAGCGTTGAACTCAAGCGGGGCGGGAGGCAGTACTTC. Its protein product is CSVELKRGGRQYF.